This T cell receptor (beta chain) stems from a study of CD8 T cells in ankylosing spondylitis. Study findings and constraints: The study identified a TCR beta motif of several highly homologous variants that appeared characteristic of ankylosing spondylitis blood. Clones linked to disease, bearing a CD8+ phenotype, were relatively rare in peripheral blood. Clones tied to disease were said to be significantly enriched in matched ankylosing spondylitis synovial fluid. Reactive arthritis synovial fluid and blood were previously reported to contain some motif variants.

Germline CDR1 reads SQVTM; CDR2 reads ANQGSEA. V shed 1 base and J shed 0 bases, with 9 bases lying between them. The CDR3 covers 14 residues. As regards this clonotype: Antigen: not known.

Quantitative 5'-RACE with molecular barcodes was used to make the TCR beta libraries. Using its own MiXCR run on the 5' RACE reads, TCRdb lists one record per CDR3 protein. The sample comprises roughly 700,000 distinct CDR3 sequences, over 15% of which are singletons, and under 20% rests with the top ten. This clonotype was sampled from a male donor with ankylosing spondylitis. The chain links TRBV29-1 to TRBJ1-1; the D gene is possibly TRBD1 (6 bases). Sequencing was done on a sample of blood, either unsorted or a sorted T cell fraction (not recorded which). The CDR3 loop reads CSVEGGAVNTEAFF. Written as DNA, the CDR3 is TGCAGCGTTGAAGGGGGGGCCGTGAACACTGAAGCTTTCTTT.